These T cell receptor beta chains were read from a single sample in a study of beta chain features in type 1 diabetes. Repertoires were generated with immunoSEQ multiplex PCR, while TCRdb's copy carries only in-frame clones and drops some. The sample holds hundreds of thousands of clones, roughly 15% seen once. The sample was naive CD4+ T cells from blood. These receptors were obtained from a man aged 18 to 29 with type 1 diabetes. Both conserved end residues are part of each CDR3. The D gene is left open where the match is weak. Clone sizes are given selectively: once, few, many, or a class where the clone is expanded.

DNA	CDR3	D	size	V	J	length
TGTGCCAGCAGGGTATGGGGCTCCCGCGCTAGCACAGATACGCAGTATTTT	CASRVWGSRASTDTQYF	-	-	TRBV7-9	TRBJ2-3	17
TGTGCCAGCACCACCAGAGGACAGCACGGGGAGCTGTTTTTT	CASTTRGQHGELFF	-	-	TRBV28	TRBJ2-2	14
TGTGCCAGCAGAGGCCACAACAGCTATGGCTACACCTTC	CASRGHNSYGYTF	-	few	TRBV28	TRBJ1-2	13
TGCAGTGCTAGAGATAGCCGCGAGCAGTACTTC	CSARDSREQYF	-	-	TRBV20-1	TRBJ2-7	11
TGTGCCAGCAGCTCCCCGTGGACAGGGGAACCCCCTGGGGCCAACGTCCTGACTTTC	CASSSPWTGEPPGANVLTF	-	few	TRBV21-1	TRBJ2-6	19
TGCAGCGTTGAAGTTCTAGCGGGAGGCGGGGAGACCCAGTACTTC	CSVEVLAGGGETQYF	TRBD2	-	TRBV29-1	TRBJ2-5	15
TGTGCCAGCAGCCAGGACGAACAGGTATTCTATGGCTACACCTTC	CASSQDEQVFYGYTF	-	once	TRBV6-6	TRBJ1-2	15
TGTGCCAGCAGCTTACTAGCGGGGACCTACAATGAGCAGTTCTTC	CASSLLAGTYNEQFF	TRBD2	few	TRBV7-7	TRBJ2-1	15
TGTGCCAGCAGCTTAGGGCCTACTAGCAGAAAGCAGTTCTTC	CASSLGPTSRKQFF	-	-	TRBV11-2	TRBJ2-1	14
TGTGCCAGCAGCTTAGACGGACTACGATCTTCTACAGATACGCAGTATTTT	CASSLDGLRSSTDTQYF	-	-	TRBV11-2	TRBJ2-3	17
TGTGCCAGCAGCCAGGGGGGGTTCACTAATGAAAAACTGTTTTTT	CASSQGGFTNEKLFF	-	few	TRBV4-2	TRBJ1-4	15
TGTGCCAGCAGTTCGATATCCGGGACAGGAGAGACCCAGTACTTC	CASSSISGTGETQYF	TRBD1	few	TRBV28	TRBJ2-5	15
TGTGCCAGCAGCTTACGACTAGCGGGGCCCTCGGGCAACAATGAGCAGTTCTTC	CASSLRLAGPSGNNEQFF	TRBD2	few	TRBV7-2	TRBJ2-1	18
TGTGCCAGCAGCTTGCTGTTTTCGGGACAGGGACGCACAGATACGCAGTATTTT	CASSLLFSGQGRTDTQYF	TRBD1	few	TRBV11-2	TRBJ2-3	18
TGTGCCAGCAGCTTAGACAGGAATGAGCAGTTCTTC	CASSLDRNEQFF	-	-	TRBV7-2	TRBJ2-1	12
TGTGCCAGCAGTTATGCGGCCCTAGAGACCCAGTACTTC	CASSYAALETQYF	-	-	TRBV27	TRBJ2-5	13
TGTGCCTGGACAGGGAGGTCAGAAGGCTACACCTTC	CAWTGRSEGYTF	-	-	TRBV30	TRBJ1-2	12
TGTGCCAGCAGTTTTTCGGTTGGCGGGGAGCTGTTTTTT	CASSFSVGGELFF	-	-	TRBV28	TRBJ2-2	13
TGTGCCAGCAGCGATTATCTTCGTAGGGGTCGAGAGGCTGAAGCTTTCTTT	CASSDYLRRGREAEAFF	-	-	TRBV11-2	TRBJ1-1	17
TGTGCCAGCAGCCAAGCGGCAGGGTCCACAGATACGCAGTATTTT	CASSQAAGSTDTQYF	-	-	TRBV4-2	TRBJ2-3	15
TGTGCCAGTAGTATCGGACACAGCAATCAGCCCCAGCATTTT	CASSIGHSNQPQHF	-	-	TRBV19	TRBJ1-5	14
TGCGCCAGCAGCCCTGGGACAGGGCAGGTCGAGACCCAGTACTTC	CASSPGTGQVETQYF	TRBD1	few	TRBV5-1	TRBJ2-5	15
TGTGCCAGCAGCTTCTCGGGGGGGCATTACGAGCAGTACTTC	CASSFSGGHYEQYF	TRBD2	few	TRBV7-9	TRBJ2-7	14
TGTGCCAGCAGCCCCAGGATTAACACTGAAGCTTTCTTT	CASSPRINTEAFF	-	-	TRBV6-1	TRBJ1-1	13
TGTGCCAGCAGCTCCACAGGAGATACGCAGTATTTT	CASSSTGDTQYF	-	few	TRBV7-9	TRBJ2-3	12
TGCGCCAGCAGCCCCCCCCCAGGGACAGGGGCCTACGAGCAGTACTTC	CASSPPPGTGAYEQYF	TRBD1	once	TRBV4-1	TRBJ2-7	16
TGTGCCAGCAGCTCAATCGACGGGAAACTGTTTTTT	CASSSIDGKLFF	-	few	TRBV7-9	TRBJ1-4	12
TGCGCCAGCAGCCAAGACGAGGGGGTTGATCAGCCCCAGCATTTT	CASSQDEGVDQPQHF	-	few	TRBV4-1	TRBJ1-5	15
TGTGCCAGCAGCTTCCAACAGGGGGATACGCAGTATTTT	CASSFQQGDTQYF	TRBD1	few	TRBV11-2	TRBJ2-3	13
TGTGCCAGCACCCCCTTCGGGCAGGGTCCCTACGAGCAGTACTTC	CASTPFGQGPYEQYF	-	few	TRBV28	TRBJ2-7	15
TGCAGCGTTTCCCTCCTCACAGGTGCCTCCTACGAGCAGTACTTC	CSVSLLTGASYEQYF	-	-	TRBV29-1	TRBJ2-7	15
TGTGCCAGCAGCTCAGGGGTCTATGAAGCTTTCTTT	CASSSGVYEAFF	-	-	TRBV7-9	TRBJ1-1	12
TGTGCCAGCACCATACAGGGAGAAAAACTGTTTTTT	CASTIQGEKLFF	-	few	TRBV28	TRBJ1-4	12
TGCGCCAGCAAGGCGGGAGGGGTGGAGACCCAGTACTTC	CASKAGGVETQYF	TRBD2	-	TRBV10-1	TRBJ2-5	13
TGTGCCAGCAGCAAACAGGGGATCCAAGAGACCCAGTACTTC	CASSKQGIQETQYF	-	few	TRBV21-1	TRBJ2-5	14
TGTGCCAGCAGCGTAGAGCCAGGGGGATACACAGATACGCAGTATTTT	CASSVEPGGYTDTQYF	TRBD1	-	TRBV9	TRBJ2-3	16
TGTGCCAGCAGCCAAGGACAGGATCGTCAGCCCCAGCATTTT	CASSQGQDRQPQHF	TRBD1	-	TRBV7-6	TRBJ1-5	14
TGTGCCAGCAGCCTAATTGAAAAACTGTTTTTT	CASSLIEKLFF	-	-	TRBV2	TRBJ1-4	11
TGCGCCAGCAGCTTGGCCTCAGGGATCAATGAGCAGTTCTTC	CASSLASGINEQFF	-	-	TRBV5-1	TRBJ2-1	14
TGTGCCTGGAGTGTATCGGGGAGCTATGGCTACACCTTC	CAWSVSGSYGYTF	-	few	TRBV30	TRBJ1-2	13
TGTGCCAGCAGTGGACGGCAGGGTAGTATGGCCGGGGAGCTGTTTTTT	CASSGRQGSMAGELFF	-	-	TRBV2	TRBJ2-2	16
TGCAGCGTTGAGTTTGTCTTGAACACTGAAGCTTTCTTT	CSVEFVLNTEAFF	-	-	TRBV29-1	TRBJ1-1	13
TGTGCCAGCTCGTCCGGGACAGGTTCGAATGAGCAGTTCTTC	CASSSGTGSNEQFF	TRBD1	-	TRBV18	TRBJ2-1	14